The next 13 T cell receptor beta chains were all read from a single sample in a study of blood T cell repertoires in COVID-19. Using immunoSEQ multiplex PCR, the repertoire was profiled, and TCRdb retains in-frame clones only, with some absent. The sample consists of over 250,000 clones, under 95% of them appearing once. What was sequenced was PBMCs or T cells enriched from blood (not recorded which). The receptors come from a man aged 55 to 70 who had recovered from COVID-19.

The rearrangement links TRBV5-4 to TRBJ1-2; D remains ambiguous. CDR1 and CDR2 (germline): SGHNT, YYREEE (reference sequence). This CDR3 contains 13 residues. V lost 4 bases to trimming and J lost 0 bases, with 7 bases between them. Here the CDR3 reads CASSNRANYGYTF. CDR3 bases: TGTGCCAGCAGCAACAGAGCTAACTATGGCTACACCTTC.

V is TRBV4-1 and J is TRBJ1-3; 9 nucleotides line up with TRBD1. Trimming removed 4 bases from V and 5 bases from J; junction bases left unmatched: 15. Germline values: CDR1 MGHRA, CDR2 YSYEKL. The CDR3 consists of 18 residues. CDR3 coding DNA: TGCGCCAGCAGCCCGGGACAGGGTATCCGTGGAGTTAGAAACACCATATATTTT. Translating it yields CASSPGQGIRGVRNTIYF.

The CDR3 DNA is TGTGCCAGCAGCTCTTCTAGCGGGAGCCGAACCTACAATGAGCAGTTCTTC. It encodes CASSSSSGSRTYNEQFF. This chain connects TRBV7-9 to TRBJ2-1; TRBD2 matches at 10 bases. CDR3 size: 17 residues. CDR1 is SEHNR, CDR2 FQNEAQ, per germline (reference sequence). J lost 2 bases, V lost 4 bases, and 8 bases had no gene match.

V is TRBV7-9 and J is TRBJ2-1; TRBD2 agrees at 8 bases. V was pared by 5 bases and J by 8 bases, with 5 bases of the junction left unmatched. Germline assignment: CDR1 SEHNR and CDR2 FQNEAQ (reference sequence). This CDR3 is built from 13 residues. The CDR3 spells CASSPQTSDEQFF. CDR3 DNA sequence: TGTGCCAGCAGCCCTCAGACTAGCGATGAGCAGTTCTTC.

The chain has TRBV28 and TRBJ1-6; D gene ambiguous. Trimming shortened V by 7 bases and J by 10 bases, and 11 bases separated the two germline ends. CDR1 and CDR2 from the germline V gene are MDHEN and SYDVKM. This CDR3 has 12 amino acids. The CDR3 DNA sequence: TGTGCCAGCAAGAGCGGCGTGTCACCCCTCCACTTT. It translates to CASKSGVSPLHF.

The chain carries TRBV5-5 and TRBJ1-2; D gene uncertain. V was pared by 1 base and J by 8 bases, with 12 bases between. Germline CDR1 reads SGHKS; CDR2 reads YYEKEE (reference sequence). This CDR3 spans 13 amino acids. In DNA form, the CDR3 reads TGTGCCAGCAGCTTGATTGCCACAGAAGGCTACACCTTC. It specifies CASSLIATEGYTF.

A single count supports this clone. The V and J genes are TRBV4-1 and TRBJ2-3, with TRBD2 matching 7 bases. Per germline, CDR1 MGHRA and CDR2 YSYEKL. V shed 3 bases and J 1 base; nucleotides not matched to a gene: 13. This CDR3 region has 18 residues. The CDR3 DNA follows: TGCGCCAGCAGCCAGGGAAGGACTAGACGGGGGGGCACAGATACGCAGTATTTT. It translates to CASSQGRTRRGGTDTQYF.

The gene calls are TRBV19 and TRBJ1-2, with D tentatively TRBD1 (5 bases). The CDR3 consists of 13 residues. The germline V and J ends were trimmed by 8 bases and 5 bases, with 15 bases remaining between them. CDR1 and CDR2 from the germline V gene are LNHDA and SQIVND (reference sequence). The CDR3 DNA reads as TGTGCCAGTCGTGGGGGGAGGGGTTATGGCTACACCTTC. Protein: CASRGGRGYGYTF.

V usage is TRBV6-5 and J usage is TRBJ1-1; perhaps TRBD1 as D (6 bases). V lost 7 bases and J lost 6, with 12 bases in between. The germline V gene has CDR1 MNHEY and CDR2 SVGAGI. The CDR3 runs 12 residues. The CDR3 region is CASNKDSSEAFF. CDR3 bases: TGTGCCAGCAATAAGGACAGCTCTGAAGCTTTCTTT.

The chain joins TRBV24-1 to TRBJ1-5; D perhaps matches TRBD1 (5 bases). Germline V gene lookup returns CDR1 KGHDR and CDR2 SFDVKD. V dropped 4 bases and J dropped 6 bases, with 12 bases sitting between them. The CDR3 is 14 residues long. Written as DNA, the CDR3 is TGTGCCACCAGTGACTCAGGGAAGGGTCAGCCCCAGCATTTT. This translates into CATSDSGKGQPQHF.

This clone was counted once. The chain has TRBV30 and TRBJ1-1; weak D call: TRBD1 (5 bases). The germline V gene encodes CDR1 GTSNPN and CDR2 SVGIG (reference sequence). V dropped 2 bases and J dropped 2 bases, with 12 bases sitting between them. The CDR3 consists of 14 residues. The CDR3 DNA is TGTGCCTGGAGTAAGCACAGGCCAAACACTGAAGCTTTCTTT. Protein: CAWSKHRPNTEAFF.

The chain uses TRBV18 and TRBJ2-7; TRBD2 might be the D (5 bases). Germline V gives CDR1 KGHSH, CDR2 LQKENI. This CDR3 has 13 residues. V lost 6 bases and J lost 7, with 16 bases in between. CDR3: CASSLGGRGEQYF. The CDR3 coding sequence is TGTGCCAGCTCGCTCGGAGGTCGTGGTGAGCAGTACTTC.

The chain uses TRBV7-9 and TRBJ2-3; TRBD2 matches at 11 bases. The CDR3 loop spans 15 amino acids. Germline V gene data show CDR1 as SEHNR and CDR2 as FQNEAQ (reference sequence). J was trimmed by 3 bases and V by 5 bases; bases with no gene match: 4. CDR3 DNA: TGTGCCAGCAGCCCGACTAGCGGGGTAACAGATACGCAGTATTTT. Translating it yields CASSPTSGVTDTQYF.